This TCR beta chain came from a study of PD-L1 blockade in urothelial cancer. Study-level information: Dosed intravenously at 1,200 mg every 3 weeks, atezolizumab was initiated by patients in the mid-2010s. Blood analysis occurred 3 weeks (second dose) and 6 weeks after treatment start.

This sample's time point: peripheral blood 6 weeks after treatment start. The cohort comprised individuals with locally advanced or metastatic urothelial carcinoma. The CDR3 runs to 13 residues. V lost 4 bases and J lost 3, with 9 bases in between. From germline, CDR1 is MNHEY and CDR2 SMNVEV (reference sequence). This clone was seen only once. Clones were sequenced by immunoSEQ multiplex PCR, and TCRdb holds only the in-frame ones, with some missing. The table includes about 90,000 clones, around four fifths detected once. The source is a man between 70 and 80 years old with urothelial cancer. The material was PBMCs, obtained around atezolizumab (anti-PD-L1) treatment. The chain has TRBV27 and TRBJ1-1; D is possibly TRBD1 (6 bases). CDR3 DNA sequence: TGTGCCAGCAGTTACGCAGGGGACACTGAAGCTTTCTTT. It translates to CASSYAGDTEAFF.